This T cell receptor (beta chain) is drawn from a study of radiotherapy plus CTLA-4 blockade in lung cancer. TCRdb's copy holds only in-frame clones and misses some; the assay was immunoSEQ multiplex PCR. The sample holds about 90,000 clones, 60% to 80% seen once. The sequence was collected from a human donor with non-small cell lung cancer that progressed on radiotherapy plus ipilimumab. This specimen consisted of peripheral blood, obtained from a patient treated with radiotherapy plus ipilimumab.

This CDR3 reads CASSPGVGSSADTQYF. The CDR3 nucleotides read TGTGCCAGCAGCCCTGGAGTCGGCAGTTCGGCAGATACGCAGTATTTT. This chain connects TRBV7-6 to TRBJ2-3; the D is unclear. CDR3 length: 16 amino acids. Germline CDR1 is SGHVS and CDR2 is FNYEAQ. The ends were cut back, 5 bases at V and 4 bases at J, with 19 bases in the middle. The entire variable domain, with the rest obtained from reference TRBV7-6 and TRBJ2-3, is as follows: GAGVSQSPRYKVTKRGQDVALRCDPISGHVSLYWYRQALGQGPEFLTYFNYEAQQDKSGLPNDRFSAERPEGSISTLTIQRTEQRDSAMYRCASSPGVGSSADTQYFGPGTRLTVL.